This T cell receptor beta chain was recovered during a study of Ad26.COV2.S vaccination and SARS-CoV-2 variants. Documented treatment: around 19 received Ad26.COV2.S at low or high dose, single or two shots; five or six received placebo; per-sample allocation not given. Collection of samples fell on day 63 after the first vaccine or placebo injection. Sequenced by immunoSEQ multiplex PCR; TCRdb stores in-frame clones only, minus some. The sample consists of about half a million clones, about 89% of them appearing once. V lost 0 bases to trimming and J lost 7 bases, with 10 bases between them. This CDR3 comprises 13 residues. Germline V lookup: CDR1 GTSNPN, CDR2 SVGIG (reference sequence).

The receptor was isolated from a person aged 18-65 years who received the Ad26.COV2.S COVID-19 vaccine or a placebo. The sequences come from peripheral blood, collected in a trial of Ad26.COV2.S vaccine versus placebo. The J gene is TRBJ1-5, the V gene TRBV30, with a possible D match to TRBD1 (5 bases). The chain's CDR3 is CAWSVEGSQPQHF. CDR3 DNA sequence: TGTGCCTGGAGTGTCGAGGGGAGCCAGCCCCAGCATTTT.